This TCR beta chain was observed in a study of CXCR3-negative and CXCR3-positive naive CD8 T cells. CDR3 length: 14 residues. The germline CDR1 and CDR2 sequences are SGHDN and FVKESK. UMI-labeled 5' RACE TRB cDNA libraries were prepared from the cells. TCRdb reanalyzed the 5' RACE reads, giving one entry per CDR3 protein sequence and no DNA. The clone table shows some 38,000 distinct CDR3 sequences, with the ten largest holding about 15%. This rearrangement joins TRBV14 to TRBJ2-7; the TCRdb D gene call, TRBD2, has no DNA to confirm it. The sequence was collected from a human donor in good health. Some clones in this sample may be carry-over from other donors' samples. The sequenced sample consisted of memory CD8+ T cells from blood. This CDR3 is CASSLGLAEYEQYF.